These 10 T cell receptor beta chains were all obtained from the same sample, sequenced in a study of T-cell memory formation after mild COVID-19. TCRdb reprocessed the 5' RACE reads via MiXCR and lists one record per CDR3 protein. The table shows around 410,000 distinct CDR3 sequences, with roughly a quarter occurring only once. Material: PBMCs or a T cell subset sorted from them (not recorded which). Receptors originate from an adult woman who had mild COVID-19 (a few samples of this study predate the infection). Cell type and time point are not known.

This clonotype came up a few times. The chain recombines TRBV23-1 with TRBJ1-5; 9 bases are shared with TRBD1. TRBV23-1 is flagged as an ORF with uncertain function. J gave up 2 bases and V 4 bases, and 15 bases lay outside the gene matches. The CDR3 sequence is 19 residues long. The DNA for the CDR3 is TGCGCCAGCAGTCCACCGGCCTCGACAGGGGGTACGGGCAATCAGCCCCAGCATTTT. Protein: CASSPPASTGGTGNQPQHF.

This clonotype was counted many times. CDR3 region: CASSSRGDTEAFF. CDR3 bases: TGTGCCAGCAGCTCCCGGGGGGACACTGAAGCTTTCTTT. J is TRBJ1-1 and V is TRBV7-9, with D perhaps TRBD1 (5 bases). Germline assignment: CDR1 SEHNR and CDR2 FQNEAQ (reference sequence). The V and J ends lost 4 bases and 3 bases respectively, with 9 bases between them. The CDR3 length is 13 residues.

This clonotype appeared a few times. This chain uses TRBV11-2 with TRBJ2-7, with D unresolved. Germline V gene sequence: CDR1 SGHAT, CDR2 FQNNGV. V lost 5 bases and J lost 7, with 6 bases in between. This CDR3 spans 10 amino acids. The CDR3 nucleotides read TGTGCCAGCAGCGGGCTTGAGCAGTACTTC. Protein product: CASSGLEQYF.

This clonotype occurred a few times. V is TRBV6-5 and J is TRBJ1-2; D gene ambiguous. CDR1 and CDR2 from the germline V gene are MNHEY and SVGAGI. CDR3 length: 13 residues. The germline V and J ends were trimmed by 6 bases and 13 bases, with 21 bases remaining between them. CDR3 region: CASSTLGRGKSTF. CDR3 bases: TGTGCCAGCAGCACATTAGGAAGAGGAAAGAGCACCTTC.

This clonotype was seen many times. The chain uses TRBV7-9 and TRBJ2-1, with a tentative D call TRBD2 (5 bases). Germline CDR1 is SEHNR and CDR2 is FQNEAQ (reference sequence). Between the trimmed V and J ends, which lost 3 bases and 6 bases, there was a span of 6 bases. The CDR3 sequence is 12 residues long. The CDR3 DNA sequence: TGTGCCAGCAGCTTGGAGGTCAATGAGCAGTTCTTC. Translating it yields CASSLEVNEQFF.

The rearrangement uses TRBV18 and TRBJ2-4; tentative D call: TRBD1 (6 bases). CDR1 is KGHSH, CDR2 LQKENI, per germline. The CDR3 runs 16 residues. Trimming stripped 2 bases from V and 4 bases from J, with 15 bases between. CDR3: CASSPYVRTEKNIQYF. As DNA, the CDR3 is TGTGCCAGCTCACCATACGTCAGGACAGAAAAAAACATTCAGTACTTC.

The CDR3 DNA reads TGTGCCAGCAGTTATGGGTCCGGGGCTAGGGGGACAGATACGCAGTATTTT. Translating it yields CASSYGSGARGTDTQYF. The rearrangement joins TRBV6-5 to TRBJ2-3; D might be TRBD1 (6 bases). V gave up 3 bases and J gave up 3 bases, with 19 bases separating them. CDR1 and CDR2 (germline): MNHEY, SVGAGI. The CDR3 is made up of 17 amino acids.

The chain combines TRBV3-1 with TRBJ1-2; no reliable D call. The V and J ends lost 4 bases and 5 bases respectively, with 5 bases between them. This CDR3 is built from 11 residues. Germline V lookup: CDR1 LGHDT, CDR2 YNNKEL (reference sequence). The CDR3 DNA reads as TGTGCCAGCAGCCGTGGGTATGGCTACACCTTC. It yields the protein CASSRGYGYTF.

The rearrangement uses TRBV20-1 and TRBJ2-1; D gene unclear. Germline loops: CDR1 DFQATT, CDR2 SNEGSKA (reference sequence). V was trimmed by 3 bases and J by 0 bases, leaving 9 bases between them. The CDR3 is 14 residues long. The CDR3 reads CSASVRSSYNEQFF. The DNA for the CDR3 is TGCAGTGCTAGTGTTCGGAGCTCCTACAATGAGCAGTTCTTC.

The chain recombines TRBV4-3 with TRBJ2-2; the D is unclear. The CDR3 consists of 15 residues. V was trimmed by 0 bases and J by 4 bases, leaving 9 bases between them. From germline, CDR1 is LGHNA and CDR2 YSLEER. The CDR3 sequence is CASSQERLTTGELFF. The CDR3 DNA is TGCGCCAGCAGCCAAGAGCGGCTCACCACCGGGGAGCTGTTTTTT.